The table lists the clone carrying this T cell receptor beta chain with many counts. Its antigen is currently unknown. With 1 base removed from V and 4 bases from J, the gap between germline ends came to 4 bases. This CDR3 has 12 amino acids. Germline CDR1 reads SNHLY; CDR2 reads FYNNEI. The data are from a study of regulatory T cells in long-lasting Graves disease. Across the whole study: For under 3 months, newly diagnosed Graves' patients had been taking antithyroid drugs.

The study, taken as a whole, reports: Small numbers of samples may have cut accuracy. Persistent Graves' patients showed a TCR diversity that was lower than that of newly diagnosed ones.

The time point is: newly diagnosed GD, antithyroid drugs for less than 3 months. The TCR library was made from RNA extracted from PBMCs. Per American Thyroid Association guidelines, Graves' disease was diagnosed. Combining iRepertoire HTBI primers with Arm-PCR of CDR3 regions, the authors built TCR beta libraries. A single record per CDR3 protein comes from TCRdb applying MiXCR to the multiplex PCR reads. The sample consists of more than 300,000 distinct CDR3 sequences, 15% of them appearing once. The TCR originated in a female donor with Graves disease. The V gene is TRBV2, the J gene TRBJ1-2; D gene ambiguous. Source: peripheral blood mononuclear cells (PBMCs), taken at new diagnosis, from a patient treated with antithyroid drugs. This chain's CDR3 is CASSEEFYGYTF. In DNA form, the CDR3 reads TGTGCCAGCAGTGAAGAGTTCTATGGCTACACCTTC. Looking up the rest from reference TRBV2 and TRBJ1-2 gives the full variable domain: EPEVTQTPSHQVTQMGQEVILRCVPISNHLYFYWYRQILGQKVEFLVSFYNNEISEKSEIFDDQFSVERPDGSNFTLKIRSTKLEDSAMYFCASSEEFYGYTFGSGTRLTVV.